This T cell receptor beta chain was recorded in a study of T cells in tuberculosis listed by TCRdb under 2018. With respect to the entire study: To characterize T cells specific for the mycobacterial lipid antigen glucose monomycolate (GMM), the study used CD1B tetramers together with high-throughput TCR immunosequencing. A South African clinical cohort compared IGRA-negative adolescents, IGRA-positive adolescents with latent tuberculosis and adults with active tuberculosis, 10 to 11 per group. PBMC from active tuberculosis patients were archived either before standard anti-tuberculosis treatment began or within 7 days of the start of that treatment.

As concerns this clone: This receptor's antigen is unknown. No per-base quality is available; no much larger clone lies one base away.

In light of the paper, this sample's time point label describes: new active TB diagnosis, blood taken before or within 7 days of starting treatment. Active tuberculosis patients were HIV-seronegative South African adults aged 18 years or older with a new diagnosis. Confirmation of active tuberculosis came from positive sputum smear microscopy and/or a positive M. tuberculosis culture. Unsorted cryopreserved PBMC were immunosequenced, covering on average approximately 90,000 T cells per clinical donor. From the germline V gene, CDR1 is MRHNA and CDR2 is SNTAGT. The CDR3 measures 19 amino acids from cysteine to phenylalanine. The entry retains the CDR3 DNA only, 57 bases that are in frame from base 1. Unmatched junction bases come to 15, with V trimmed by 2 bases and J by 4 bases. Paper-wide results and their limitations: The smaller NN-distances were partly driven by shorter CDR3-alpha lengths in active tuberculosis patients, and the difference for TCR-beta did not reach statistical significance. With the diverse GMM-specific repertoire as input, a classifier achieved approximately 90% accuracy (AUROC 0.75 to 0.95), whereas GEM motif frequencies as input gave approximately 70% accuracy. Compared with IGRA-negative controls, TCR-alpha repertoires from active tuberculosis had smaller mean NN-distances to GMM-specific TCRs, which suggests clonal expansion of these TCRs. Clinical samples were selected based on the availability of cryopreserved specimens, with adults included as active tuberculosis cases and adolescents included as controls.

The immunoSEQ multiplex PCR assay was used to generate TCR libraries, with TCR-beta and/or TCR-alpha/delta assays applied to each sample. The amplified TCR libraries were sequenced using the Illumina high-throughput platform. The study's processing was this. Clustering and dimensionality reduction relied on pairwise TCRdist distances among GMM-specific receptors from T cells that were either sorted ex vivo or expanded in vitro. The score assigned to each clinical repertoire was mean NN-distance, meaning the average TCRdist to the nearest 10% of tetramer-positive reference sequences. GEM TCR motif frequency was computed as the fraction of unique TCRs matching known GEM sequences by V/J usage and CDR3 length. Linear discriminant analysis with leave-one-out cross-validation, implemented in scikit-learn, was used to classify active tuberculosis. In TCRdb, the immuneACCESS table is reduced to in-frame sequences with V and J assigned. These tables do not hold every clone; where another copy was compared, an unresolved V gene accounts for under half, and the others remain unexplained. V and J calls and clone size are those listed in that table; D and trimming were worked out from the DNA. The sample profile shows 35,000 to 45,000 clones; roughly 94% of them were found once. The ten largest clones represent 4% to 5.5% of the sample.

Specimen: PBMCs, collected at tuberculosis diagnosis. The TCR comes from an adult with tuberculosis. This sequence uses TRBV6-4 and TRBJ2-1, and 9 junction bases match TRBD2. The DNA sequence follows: TGTGCCAGCAGTGACACGCGAGCAAGAAGCGGGGGGCCGTACAATGAGCAGTTCTTC. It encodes CASSDTRARSGGPYNEQFF.